These 22 T cell receptor beta chains originate from one sample sequenced in a study of long-term antiretroviral therapy in people with HIV. Version v3.0 of the immunoSEQ assay ran at survey level. Profiling relied on immunoSEQ multiplex PCR, and the TCRdb table lists in-frame clones only, not all of them. In the table there are about 28,000 clones, about 90% of which are singletons. The sample was unsorted PBMCs, taken 2 years after starting antiretroviral therapy. The receptors come from a man aged 45-60 years with HIV.

The chain links TRBV6-6 to TRBJ1-5; the match to TRBD1 covers 9 bases. The V and J ends lost 2 bases and 7 bases, in that order; junction bases with no gene match: 9. CDR3 size: 16 residues. Germline V gene sequence: CDR1 MNHNY, CDR2 SVGAGI (reference sequence). As DNA, the CDR3 is TGTGCCAGCAGTTACGGTGTGGGACAGGGTGGGCAGCCCCAGCATTTT. It yields the protein CASSYGVGQGGQPQHF.

The chain combines TRBV5-1 with TRBJ2-1, with D possibly called TRBD1 or TRBD2 (5 bases each). In germline, CDR1 is SGHRS, CDR2 YFSETQ. This CDR3 is built from 15 residues. V lost 0 bases to trimming and J lost 7 bases, with 14 bases between them. The CDR3 DNA follows: TGCGCCAGCAGCTTGGTTTCTGGGGGTCGGAATGAGCAGTTCTTC. Amino acid sequence: CASSLVSGGRNEQFF. Full variable domain (rest looked up from reference TRBV5-1 and TRBJ2-1): KAGVTQTPRYLIKTRGQQVTLSCSPISGHRSVSWYQQTPGQGLQFLFEYFSETQRNKGNFPGRFSGRQFSNSRSEMNVSTLELGDSALYLCASSLVSGGRNEQFFGPGTRLTVL.

This chain connects TRBV7-2 to TRBJ1-4; no clear D gene. Per the germline V gene, CDR1 is SGHTA and CDR2 is FQGNSA. The V gene lost 6 bases and the J gene lost 8 bases, with 19 bases spanning the gap. This CDR3 spans 15 amino acids. As DNA, the CDR3 is TGTGCCAGCAGTGTTCAGGCAAGACGAAACGAAAAACTGTTTTTT. It specifies CASSVQARRNEKLFF.

The chain recombines TRBV28 with TRBJ2-5; D is undetermined. The CDR3 has 13 residues. Germline V gene sequence: CDR1 MDHEN, CDR2 SYDVKM. The V gene lost 5 bases and the J gene lost 1 base, with 8 bases spanning the gap. The CDR3 region is CASSPPAQETQYF. The CDR3 DNA reads TGTGCCAGCAGTCCCCCCGCCCAAGAGACCCAGTACTTC. Using reference TRBV28 and TRBJ2-5 for the parts outside the CDR3, the full variable domain is DVKVTQSSRYLVKRTGEKVFLECVQDMDHENMFWYRQDPGLGLRLIYFSYDVKMKEKGDIPEGYSVSREKKERFSLILESASTNQTSMYLCASSPPAQETQYFGPGTRLLVL.

This clone occurred a few times. V gene TRBV16 combines with J gene TRBJ2-7; D possibly corresponds to TRBD2 (5 bases). Germline lookup yields CDR1 KGHSY and CDR2 FQNENV. The V and J ends lost 4 bases and 6 bases respectively, with 7 bases between them. The CDR3 consists of 11 residues. This CDR3 is CASSPRGEQYF. The CDR3 bases are TGTGCCAGCAGCCCCCGGGGCGAGCAGTACTTC.

The rearrangement links TRBV18 to TRBJ1-1, with TRBD1 identical over 7 bases. Trimming cost V 1 base and J 5 bases; bases outside gene matches: 7. CDR3 length: 15 amino acids. Germline lookup yields CDR1 KGHSH and CDR2 LQKENI. CDR3 protein: CASSPRAGGLTEAFF. CDR3 bases: TGTGCCAGCTCACCACGCGCAGGGGGATTGACTGAAGCTTTCTTT.

In DNA, the CDR3 is TGTGCCAGCAGTTTGGATGGTTATCTCTTCGAGCAGTACTTC. This gives the protein CASSLDGYLFEQYF. The chain has TRBV27 and TRBJ2-7; no definite D call. Trimming cost V 3 bases and J 6 bases, with 15 bases left between them. This CDR3 spans 14 amino acids. The germline gives CDR1 MNHEY, CDR2 SMNVEV (reference sequence).

The chain recombines TRBV18 with TRBJ1-1; D ambiguous. Germline-derived CDR1 and CDR2 are KGHSH and LQKENI. This CDR3 has 15 residues. V was cut by 3 bases and J by 2 bases, with 13 bases left in between. The DNA of the CDR3 is TGTGCCAGCTCACCCCCAACTTTAGGTAACACTGAAGCTTTCTTT. Translated, it gives CASSPPTLGNTEAFF.

The genes are TRBV7-2 and TRBJ2-5; tentative D call: TRBD2 (7 bases). The CDR3 loop spans 15 amino acids. Germline V CDR1 and CDR2: SGHTA, FQGNSA. V was clipped by 5 bases and J by 1 base, with 14 bases between them. CDR3 residues: CASSPGGSTQETQYF. The CDR3 DNA reads as TGTGCCAGCAGCCCGGGGGGCAGCACCCAAGAGACCCAGTACTTC.

This clone was detected once. The rearrangement links TRBV4-3 to TRBJ2-7; D is perhaps TRBD2 (6 bases). In germline, CDR1 is LGHNA, CDR2 YSLEER. The CDR3 has 17 residues. The germline V and J ends were trimmed by 4 bases and 0 bases, with 19 bases remaining between them. CDR3: CASSRGLEGDLSYEQYF. Here the CDR3 DNA reads TGCGCCAGCAGCCGGGGATTGGAGGGAGACCTCTCCTACGAGCAGTACTTC.

The chain employs TRBV15 and TRBJ1-4, with a weak D call TRBD1 (5 bases). Germline-derived CDR1 and CDR2 are LNHNV and YYDKDF (reference sequence). V dropped 5 bases and J dropped 5 bases, with 24 bases sitting between them. This CDR3 is built from 18 residues. The CDR3 here is CATSGRRFGTATNEKLFF. CDR3 DNA: TGTGCCACCAGCGGCCGAAGATTTGGGACGGCTACGAATGAAAAACTGTTTTTT.

J is TRBJ1-2 and V is TRBV28, with D tentatively TRBD1 (5 bases). V was trimmed by 4 bases and J by 1 base, leaving 7 bases between them. The CDR3 runs to 13 residues. CDR1 and CDR2 from the germline V gene are MDHEN and SYDVKM. CDR3 nucleotides: TGTGCCAGCAGTTCGGGGGTTAACTATGGCTACACCTTC. Translation: CASSSGVNYGYTF.

This clone was seen more than once but under ten times. The chain couples TRBV29-1 to TRBJ1-2; 9 bases align to TRBD1. The germline V gene encodes CDR1 SQVTM and CDR2 ANQGSEA. This CDR3 contains 13 residues. V lost 6 bases to trimming and J lost 6 bases; unmatched junction nucleotides: 8. The CDR3 sequence is CSVPGQGEDGYTF. Written as DNA, the CDR3 is TGCAGCGTACCGGGACAGGGTGAAGATGGCTACACCTTC.

This clone was picked up one time. The J gene is TRBJ2-2, the V gene TRBV6-1; 7 bases match TRBD1. This CDR3 spans 14 amino acids. The germline V gene encodes CDR1 MNHNS and CDR2 SASEGT. Trimming removed 7 bases from V and 0 bases from J; junction bases left unmatched: 2. CDR3 in amino acids: CASIGTANTGELFF. The CDR3 nucleotides are TGTGCCAGCATCGGGACAGCGAACACCGGGGAGCTGTTTTTT.

A few counts support this clone. This chain uses TRBV4-1 with TRBJ2-1; D gene uncertain. Trimming left V 1 base short and J 6 bases short, with 1 base between. In germline, CDR1 is MGHRA, CDR2 YSYEKL. CDR3 size: 11 residues. The CDR3 DNA is TGCGCCAGCAGCCAAGTCAATGAGCAGTTCTTC. Amino acids: CASSQVNEQFF.

V usage is TRBV28 and J usage is TRBJ1-5, with D perhaps matching TRBD1 (6 bases). V lost 2 bases, J lost 5 bases, and 13 bases lay in between. CDR3 size: 15 residues. Germline assignment: CDR1 MDHEN and CDR2 SYDVKM. CDR3 nucleotides: TGTGCCAGCAGTTTACAGGGGCTACCCTATCAGCCCCAGCATTTT. Encoded protein: CASSLQGLPYQPQHF.

This clone was recorded once. This chain links TRBV27 with TRBJ1-5; 7 bases fit TRBD1. This CDR3 spans 18 amino acids. Germline V gives CDR1 MNHEY, CDR2 SMNVEV (reference sequence). V shed 0 bases, J shed 0 bases, and the junction held 8 bases outside the gene matches. In nucleotides, the CDR3 is TGTGCCAGCAGTTTATCGGGGCAGGGGGACGATAGCAATCAGCCCCAGCATTTT. This translates into CASSLSGQGDDSNQPQHF.

The chain links TRBV11-2 to TRBJ2-1, with 10 bases aligning to TRBD2. The trim removed 4 bases at V and 6 bases at J, leaving 6 bases unmatched. Germline CDR1 is SGHAT and CDR2 is FQNNGV. The CDR3 has 15 residues. In DNA, the CDR3 is TGTGCCAGCAGCTGGGGGATAGCGGGAGGCAATGAGCAGTTCTTC. Its translation is CASSWGIAGGNEQFF. Full variable domain (missing parts from reference TRBV11-2 and TRBJ2-1): EAGVAQSPRYKIIEKRQSVAFWCNPISGHATLYWYQQILGQGPKLLIQFQNNGVVDDSQLPKDRFSAERLKGVDSTLKIQPAKLEDSAVYLCASSWGIAGGNEQFFGPGTRLTVL.

This chain connects TRBV9 to TRBJ2-1; TRBD1 is a possible D gene (5 bases). This CDR3 is 12 amino acids long. V lost 2 bases and J lost 9, with 9 bases in between. Germline loops: CDR1 SGDLS, CDR2 YYNGEE. This chain's CDR3 is CASSVLQGEQFF. The CDR3 nucleotides are TGTGCCAGCAGCGTCCTTCAGGGTGAGCAGTTCTTC.

The rearrangement joins TRBV7-2 to TRBJ2-7; 8 bases are a match to TRBD1. The CDR3 has 15 residues. Germline lookup yields CDR1 SGHTA and CDR2 FQGNSA. The J segment lost 1 base and the V segment lost 4 bases, leaving 6 bases of the junction unmatched. The CDR3 coding sequence is TGTGCCAGCAGCTCGGGACAGGAATTATCCTACGAGCAGTACTTC. Its protein is CASSSGQELSYEQYF.

The chain links TRBV11-3 to TRBJ2-2; no reliable D call. This CDR3 is 17 amino acids long. CDR1 and CDR2 from the germline V gene are SGHNT and YENEEA. Trimming left V 1 base short and J 0 bases short, with 12 bases between. The CDR3 sequence: CASSLVGQSANTGELFF. The CDR3 nucleotides read TGTGCCAGCAGCTTAGTGGGTCAGTCTGCGAACACCGGGGAGCTGTTTTTT.

The V and J genes are TRBV29-1 and TRBJ2-7; TRBD2 matches 8 bases. The CDR3 is 13 amino acids. Germline V gives CDR1 SQVTM, CDR2 ANQGSEA. Unmatched junction bases numbered 8, after V lost 5 bases and J lost 5 bases. Here the CDR3 DNA reads TGCAGCGTTAGGCTAGCGGGTTTCCACGAGCAGTACTTC. It encodes CSVRLAGFHEQYF.